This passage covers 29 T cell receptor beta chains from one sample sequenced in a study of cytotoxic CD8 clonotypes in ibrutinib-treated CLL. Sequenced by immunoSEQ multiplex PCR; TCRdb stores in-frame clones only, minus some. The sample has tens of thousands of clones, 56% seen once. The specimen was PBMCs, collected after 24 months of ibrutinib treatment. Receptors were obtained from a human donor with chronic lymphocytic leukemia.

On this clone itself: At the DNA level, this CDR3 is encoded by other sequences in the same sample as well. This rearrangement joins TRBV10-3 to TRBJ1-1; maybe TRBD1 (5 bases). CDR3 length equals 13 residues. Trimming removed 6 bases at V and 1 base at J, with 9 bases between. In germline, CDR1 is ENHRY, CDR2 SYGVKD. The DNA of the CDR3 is TGTGCCATCAGCCCTACAGGGAACACTGAAGCTTTCTTT. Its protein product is CAISPTGNTEAFF.

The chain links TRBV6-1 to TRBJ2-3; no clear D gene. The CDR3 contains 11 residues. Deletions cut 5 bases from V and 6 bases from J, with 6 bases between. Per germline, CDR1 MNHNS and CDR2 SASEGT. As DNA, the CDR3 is TGTGCCAGCAGTTCGTCGGATACGCAGTATTTT. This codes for CASSSSDTQYF.

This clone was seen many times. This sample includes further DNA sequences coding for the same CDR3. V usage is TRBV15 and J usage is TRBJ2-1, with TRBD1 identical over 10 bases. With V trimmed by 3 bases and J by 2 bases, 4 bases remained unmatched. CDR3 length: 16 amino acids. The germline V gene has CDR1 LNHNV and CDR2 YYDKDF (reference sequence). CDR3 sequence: CATSSPGTGAYNEQFF. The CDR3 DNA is TGTGCCACCAGCAGTCCCGGGACAGGGGCCTACAATGAGCAGTTCTTC.

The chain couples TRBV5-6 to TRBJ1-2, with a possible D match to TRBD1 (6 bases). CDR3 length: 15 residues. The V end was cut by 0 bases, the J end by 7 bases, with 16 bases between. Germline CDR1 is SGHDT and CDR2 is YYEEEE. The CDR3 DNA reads TGTGCCAGCAGCTTGGTATACGGGGGGCTCGGTGGCTACACCTTC. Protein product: CASSLVYGGLGGYTF.

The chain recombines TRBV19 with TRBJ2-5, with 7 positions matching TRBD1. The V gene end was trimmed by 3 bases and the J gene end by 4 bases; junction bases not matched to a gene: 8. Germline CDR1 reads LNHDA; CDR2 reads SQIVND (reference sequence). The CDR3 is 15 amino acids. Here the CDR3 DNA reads TGTGCCAGTAGTATGAGTTCAACAGGGGTAGAGACCCAGTACTTC. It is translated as CASSMSSTGVETQYF.

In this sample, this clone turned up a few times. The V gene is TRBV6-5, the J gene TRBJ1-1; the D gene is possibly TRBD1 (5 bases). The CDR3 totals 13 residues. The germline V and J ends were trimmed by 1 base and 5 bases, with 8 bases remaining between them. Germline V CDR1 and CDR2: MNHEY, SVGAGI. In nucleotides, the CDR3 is TGTGCCAGCAGTTACTTCAGGGAGACTGAAGCTTTCTTT. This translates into CASSYFRETEAFF.

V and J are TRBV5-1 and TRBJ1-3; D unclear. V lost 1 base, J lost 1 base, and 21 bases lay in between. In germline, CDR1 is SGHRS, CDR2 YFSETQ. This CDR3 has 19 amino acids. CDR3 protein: CASSLLSRGSLMSGNTIYF. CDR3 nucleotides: TGCGCCAGCAGCTTGTTAAGTCGAGGATCTCTGATGTCTGGAAACACCATATATTTT.

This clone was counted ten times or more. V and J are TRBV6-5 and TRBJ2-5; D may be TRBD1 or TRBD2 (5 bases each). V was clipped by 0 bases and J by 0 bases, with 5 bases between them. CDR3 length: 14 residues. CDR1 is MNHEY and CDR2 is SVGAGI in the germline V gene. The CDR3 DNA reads TGTGCCAGCAGTTACTCGGGACACCAAGAGACCCAGTACTTC. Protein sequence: CASSYSGHQETQYF.

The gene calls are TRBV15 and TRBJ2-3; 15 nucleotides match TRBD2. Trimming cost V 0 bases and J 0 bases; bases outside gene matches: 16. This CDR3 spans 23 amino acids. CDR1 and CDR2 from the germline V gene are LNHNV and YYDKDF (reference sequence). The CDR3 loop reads CATSRDLGQGGTSGRTSTDTQYF. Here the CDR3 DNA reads TGTGCCACCAGCAGAGATCTAGGCCAGGGCGGGACTAGCGGGAGGACCAGCACAGATACGCAGTATTTT.

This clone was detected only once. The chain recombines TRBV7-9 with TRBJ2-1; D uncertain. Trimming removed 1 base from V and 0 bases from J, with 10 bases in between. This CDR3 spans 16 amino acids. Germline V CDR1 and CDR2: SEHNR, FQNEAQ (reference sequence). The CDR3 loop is CASSLGWSSSYNEQFF. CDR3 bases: TGTGCCAGCAGCTTAGGGTGGTCCTCCTCCTACAATGAGCAGTTCTTC.

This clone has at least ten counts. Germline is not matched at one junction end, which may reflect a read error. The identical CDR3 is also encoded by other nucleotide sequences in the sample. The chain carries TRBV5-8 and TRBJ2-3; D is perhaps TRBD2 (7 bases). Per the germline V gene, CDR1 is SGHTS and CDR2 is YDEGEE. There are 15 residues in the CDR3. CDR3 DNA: TGTGCCAGCAGTTTGGGGGGGGCCAACACAGATACGCAGTATTTT. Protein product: CASSLGGANTDTQYF.

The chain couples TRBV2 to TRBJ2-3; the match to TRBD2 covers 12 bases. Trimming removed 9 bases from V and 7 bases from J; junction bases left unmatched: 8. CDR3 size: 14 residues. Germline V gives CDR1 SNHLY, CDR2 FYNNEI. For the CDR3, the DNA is TGTGCCAGAACTACTAGCGGGGGGTCAAATACGCAGTATTTT. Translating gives CARTTSGGSNTQYF.

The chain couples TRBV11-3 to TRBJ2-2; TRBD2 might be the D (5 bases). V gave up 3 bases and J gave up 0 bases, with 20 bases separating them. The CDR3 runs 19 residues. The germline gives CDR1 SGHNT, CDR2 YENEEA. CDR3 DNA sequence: TGTGCCAGCAGCTTGTCCACGGGTGTGATAGCGTCGAACACCGGGGAGCTGTTTTTT. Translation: CASSLSTGVIASNTGELFF.

The CDR3 DNA is TGCGCCAGCAGTGACCCCGGACAGGGGAACACTGAAGCTTTCTTT. The encoded protein is CASSDPGQGNTEAFF. V usage is TRBV10-1 and J usage is TRBJ1-1; TRBD1 agrees at 8 bases. J was trimmed by 1 base and V by 3 bases; bases with no gene match: 4. Germline loops: CDR1 WNHNN, CDR2 SYGVQD (reference sequence). The CDR3 length is 15 residues.

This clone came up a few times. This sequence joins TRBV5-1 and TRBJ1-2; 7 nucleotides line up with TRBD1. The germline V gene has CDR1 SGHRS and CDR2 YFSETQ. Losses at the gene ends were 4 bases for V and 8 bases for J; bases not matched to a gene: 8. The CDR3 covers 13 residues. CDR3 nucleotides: TGCGCCAGCAGCCCACAGGGGTCGGAAGGCTACACCTTC. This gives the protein CASSPQGSEGYTF.

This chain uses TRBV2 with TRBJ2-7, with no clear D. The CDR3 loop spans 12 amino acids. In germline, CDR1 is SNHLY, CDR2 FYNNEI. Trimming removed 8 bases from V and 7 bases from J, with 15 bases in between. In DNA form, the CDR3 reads TGTGCCAGCCGAGGTACCTGGTTAGAGCAGTACTTC. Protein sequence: CASRGTWLEQYF.

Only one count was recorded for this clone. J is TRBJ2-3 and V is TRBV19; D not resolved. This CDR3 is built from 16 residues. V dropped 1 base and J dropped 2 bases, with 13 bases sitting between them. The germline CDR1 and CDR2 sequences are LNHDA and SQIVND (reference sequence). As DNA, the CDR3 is TGTGCCAGTAGTATAGTTGGGCCTTTCCCCACAGATACGCAGTATTTT. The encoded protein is CASSIVGPFPTDTQYF. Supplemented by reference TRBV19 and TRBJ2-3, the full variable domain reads DGGITQSPKYLFRKEGQNVTLSCEQNLNHDAMYWYRQDPGQGLRLIYYSQIVNDFQKGDIAEGYSVSREKKESFPLTVTSAQKNPTAFYLCASSIVGPFPTDTQYFGPGTRLTVL.

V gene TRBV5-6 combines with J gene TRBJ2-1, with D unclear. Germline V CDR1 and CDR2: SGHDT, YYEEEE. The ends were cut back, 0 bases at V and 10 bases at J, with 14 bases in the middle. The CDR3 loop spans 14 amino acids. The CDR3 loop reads CASSLGLPVGEQFF. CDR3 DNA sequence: TGTGCCAGCAGCTTGGGACTTCCGGTTGGGGAGCAGTTCTTC.

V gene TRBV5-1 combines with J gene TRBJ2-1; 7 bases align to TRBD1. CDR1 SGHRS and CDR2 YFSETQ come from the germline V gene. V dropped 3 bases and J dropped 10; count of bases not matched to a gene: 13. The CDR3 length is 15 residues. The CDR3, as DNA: TGCGCCAGCAGCTCTCGACAGGGTCAAGGCAGCGAGCAGTTCTTC. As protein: CASSSRQGQGSEQFF.

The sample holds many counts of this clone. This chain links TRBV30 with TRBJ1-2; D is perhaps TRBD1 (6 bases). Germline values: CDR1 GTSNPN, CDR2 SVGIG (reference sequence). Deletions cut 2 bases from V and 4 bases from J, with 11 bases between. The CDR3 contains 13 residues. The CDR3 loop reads CAWSYKQGYGYTF. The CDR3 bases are TGTGCCTGGAGTTATAAACAGGGCTATGGCTACACCTTC.

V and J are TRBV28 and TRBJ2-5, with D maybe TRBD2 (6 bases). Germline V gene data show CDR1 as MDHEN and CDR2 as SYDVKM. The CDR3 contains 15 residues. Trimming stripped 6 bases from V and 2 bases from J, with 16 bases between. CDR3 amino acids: CASRDGAGIQETQYF. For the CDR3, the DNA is TGTGCCAGCAGAGACGGGGCGGGGATACAAGAGACCCAGTACTTC.

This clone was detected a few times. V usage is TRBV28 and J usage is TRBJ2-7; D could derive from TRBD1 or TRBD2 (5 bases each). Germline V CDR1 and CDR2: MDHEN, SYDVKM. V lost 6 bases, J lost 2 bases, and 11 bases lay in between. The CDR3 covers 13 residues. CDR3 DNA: TGTGCCAGCAGATGGGGACGGACCTACGAGCAGTACTTC. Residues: CASRWGRTYEQYF. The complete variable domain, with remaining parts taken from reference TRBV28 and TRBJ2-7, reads DVKVTQSSRYLVKRTGEKVFLECVQDMDHENMFWYRQDPGLGLRLIYFSYDVKMKEKGDIPEGYSVSREKKERFSLILESASTNQTSMYLCASRWGRTYEQYFGPGTRLTVT.

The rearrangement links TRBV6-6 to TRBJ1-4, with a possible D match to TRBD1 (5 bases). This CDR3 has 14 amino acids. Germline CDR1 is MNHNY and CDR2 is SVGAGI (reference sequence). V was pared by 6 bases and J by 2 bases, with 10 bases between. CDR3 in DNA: TGTGCCAGCAGAAAAGACAGTACTAATGAAAAACTGTTTTTT. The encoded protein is CASRKDSTNEKLFF.

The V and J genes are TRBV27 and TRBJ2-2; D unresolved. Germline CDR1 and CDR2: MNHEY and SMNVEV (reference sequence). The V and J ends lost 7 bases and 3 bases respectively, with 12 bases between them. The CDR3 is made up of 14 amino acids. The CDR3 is CASKQTRDTGELFF. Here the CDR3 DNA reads TGTGCCAGCAAACAGACGAGAGACACCGGGGAGCTGTTTTTT.

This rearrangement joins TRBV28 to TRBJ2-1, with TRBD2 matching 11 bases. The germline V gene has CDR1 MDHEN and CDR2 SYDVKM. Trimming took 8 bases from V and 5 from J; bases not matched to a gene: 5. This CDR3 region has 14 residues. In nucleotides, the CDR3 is TGTGCCAGCTTACTAGCGGGAGAGAACAATGAGCAGTTCTTC. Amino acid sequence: CASLLAGENNEQFF.

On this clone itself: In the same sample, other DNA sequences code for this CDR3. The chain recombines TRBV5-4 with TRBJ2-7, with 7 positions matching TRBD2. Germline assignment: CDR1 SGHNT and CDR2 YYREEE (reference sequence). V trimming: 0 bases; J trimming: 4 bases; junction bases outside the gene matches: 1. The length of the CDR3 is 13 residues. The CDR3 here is CASSLGGGYEQYF. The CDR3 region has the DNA TGTGCCAGCAGCTTGGGGGGGGGATACGAGCAGTACTTC.

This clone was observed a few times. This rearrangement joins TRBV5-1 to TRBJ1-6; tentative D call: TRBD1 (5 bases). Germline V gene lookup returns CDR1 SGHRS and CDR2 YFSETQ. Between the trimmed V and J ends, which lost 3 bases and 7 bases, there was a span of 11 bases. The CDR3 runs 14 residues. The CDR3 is CASSSTGQNSPLHF. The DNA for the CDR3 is TGCGCCAGCAGCTCCACGGGGCAGAATTCACCCCTCCACTTT.

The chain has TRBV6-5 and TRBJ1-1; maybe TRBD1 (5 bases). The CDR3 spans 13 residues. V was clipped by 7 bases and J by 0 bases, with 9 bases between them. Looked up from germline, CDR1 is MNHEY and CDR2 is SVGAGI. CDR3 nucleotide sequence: TGTGCCAGCACTCAGGGTTTGAACACTGAAGCTTTCTTT. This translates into CASTQGLNTEAFF.

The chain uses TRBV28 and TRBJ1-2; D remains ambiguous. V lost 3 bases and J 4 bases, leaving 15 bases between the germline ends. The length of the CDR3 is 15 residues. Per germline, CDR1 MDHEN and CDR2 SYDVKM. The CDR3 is CASSLTSYGLYGYTF. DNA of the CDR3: TGTGCCAGCAGTTTGACTTCTTATGGGCTCTATGGCTACACCTTC.